The clone carrying this TCR beta chain appeared a few times. What it recognizes is unknown. TCRdb reprocessed the RT-PCR reads via MiXCR and lists one record per CDR3 protein. Of 500,000 to 600,000 distinct CDR3 sequences in the sample, 7.6% were seen once. These data belong to a study of response to subunit inactivated influenza vaccine. Study findings and constraints: Authors suggested seasonal influenza vaccinations each recruit few new T cells.

Looked up from germline, CDR1 is SGHTA and CDR2 is FQGNSA. The V gene end was trimmed by 5 bases and the J gene end by 2 bases; junction bases not matched to a gene: 8. This CDR3 has 16 residues. The specimen comprised PBMCs from blood, sampled around 25 months after vaccination. The sequence derives from a man between 45 and 75 years old who received an inactivated influenza vaccine. The V call is TRBV7-2, the J call TRBJ2-3; 9 bases are shared with TRBD2. This CDR3 reads CASSPRAGGATDTQYF. DNA of the CDR3: TGTGCCAGCAGCCCAAGGGCGGGGGGGGCCACAGATACGCAGTATTTT.